These 9 T cell receptor beta chains were all obtained from the same sample, sequenced in a study of blood T cell repertoires in COVID-19. Method: immunoSEQ multiplex PCR; TCRdb's copy keeps in-frame clones and lacks some. In the table there are a few hundred thousand clones, 85% to 90% of which are singletons. The sequencing sample was made of peripheral blood. Source of these receptors: a woman in her fifties or sixties with COVID-19, enrolled during active disease.

The rearrangement links TRBV30 to TRBJ1-5, with a tentative D call TRBD1 (6 bases). From germline, CDR1 is GTSNPN and CDR2 SVGIG (reference sequence). The CDR3 runs 14 residues. V was trimmed by 2 bases and J by 4 bases, leaving 12 bases between them. This CDR3 reads CAWSLGHGNQPQHF. In nucleotides, the CDR3 is TGTGCCTGGAGTTTGGGACATGGGAATCAGCCCCAGCATTTT.

The chain recombines TRBV5-1 with TRBJ2-7, with a weak D call TRBD1 (6 bases). Germline CDR1 reads SGHRS; CDR2 reads YFSETQ. The CDR3 length is 13 residues. V lost 2 bases to trimming and J lost 5 bases, with 11 bases between them. The CDR3 sequence: CASSFAGANEQYF. DNA of the CDR3: TGCGCCAGCAGCTTCGCAGGGGCCAACGAGCAGTACTTC.

This clone has a single count. J is TRBJ2-7 and V is TRBV25-1; 10 bases agree with TRBD1. V lost 4 bases, J lost 2 bases, and 2 bases stayed unmatched. CDR1 is MGHDK and CDR2 is SYGVNS in the germline V gene. This CDR3 is built from 14 residues. The CDR3 spells CASSAGQGAYEQYF. The CDR3 region has the DNA TGTGCCAGCAGTGCAGGACAGGGGGCCTACGAGCAGTACTTC.

The chain carries TRBV5-4 and TRBJ1-1, with 9 bases fitting TRBD1. The CDR3 covers 14 residues. V was clipped by 5 bases and J by 4 bases; unmatched bases: 6. Germline V CDR1 and CDR2: SGHNT, YYREEE (reference sequence). CDR3 DNA sequence: TGTGCCAGCAGACGACAGGGGGGGAGCACTGAAGCTTTCTTT. Translating gives CASRRQGGSTEAFF.

The gene calls are TRBV19 and TRBJ1-1; 7 nucleotides match TRBD1. V shed 8 bases and J 1 base; nucleotides not matched to a gene: 10. CDR3 length: 15 residues. Germline loops: CDR1 LNHDA, CDR2 SQIVND (reference sequence). The CDR3 nucleotides read TGTGCCAGTCCCGCAGGGGACAGTGAGAACACTGAAGCTTTCTTT. This codes for CASPAGDSENTEAFF.

This chain links TRBV7-3 with TRBJ2-3; 9 bases fit TRBD2. Unmatched junction bases numbered 11, after V lost 4 bases and J lost 0 bases. The length of the CDR3 is 18 residues. Germline V CDR1 and CDR2: SGHTA, FQGTGA. CDR3 bases: TGTGCCAGCAGCTCCGGGACTAGCTCTTTTGTGAGCACAGATACGCAGTATTTT. Amino acid sequence: CASSSGTSSFVSTDTQYF.

The rearrangement joins TRBV5-1 to TRBJ2-1; TRBD1 might be the D (6 bases). Germline V gene sequence: CDR1 SGHRS, CDR2 YFSETQ. The CDR3 loop spans 15 amino acids. Trimming took 2 bases from V and 2 from J, leaving 11 bases between them. The CDR3 region is CASSLQGAPYNEQFF. The CDR3 nucleotides are TGCGCCAGCAGCTTACAGGGTGCCCCCTACAATGAGCAGTTCTTC.

This sequence joins TRBV2 and TRBJ2-1; TRBD2 matches 14 bases. Germline V gene sequence: CDR1 SNHLY, CDR2 FYNNEI. There are 15 residues in the CDR3. V shed 5 bases and J 6 bases; nucleotides not matched to a gene: 3. The CDR3 region has the DNA TGTGCCAGCAGTCCGGGACTAGCGGGAGTCAATGAGCAGTTCTTC. Its protein product is CASSPGLAGVNEQFF.

J is TRBJ1-1 and V is TRBV6-2 or TRBV6-3; D perhaps matches TRBD1 (6 bases). The length of the CDR3 is 17 residues. V lost 6 bases, J lost 4 bases, and 24 bases lay in between. Germline V gene lookup returns CDR1 MNHEY and CDR2 SVGEGT. CDR3 DNA sequence: TGTGCCAGCAGCTCCCGTAAAGGGGGAGTGTGGTCCACTGAAGCTTTCTTT. It specifies CASSSRKGGVWSTEAFF.